The 3 T cell receptor beta chains reported below all come from one sample, sequenced in a study of cytomegalovirus exposure and HLA in healthy donors. The PCR employed 60 Vbeta primers together with 13 Jbeta primers. TCRdb's table, derived via immunoSEQ multiplex PCR, lists solely in-frame clones and lacks some. The top ten hold about 5.6% of the sample, which has about 150,000 clones, around 82% seen once. The sample comprised PBMCs. The receptors were sampled from a woman aged 35 to 49 in good health and CMV-seropositive.

This rearrangement joins TRBV10-3 to TRBJ1-2; 10 nucleotides match TRBD1. The V and J ends lost 2 bases and 1 base, in that order; junction bases with no gene match: 4. The CDR3 totals 16 residues. Germline V gene data show CDR1 as ENHRY and CDR2 as SYGVKD. For the CDR3, the DNA is TGTGCCATCAGTGAGGACAGGGGGCGCCATAACTATGGCTACACCTTC. Protein sequence: CAISEDRGRHNYGYTF.

The rearrangement links TRBV11-2 to TRBJ2-7; D unresolved. CDR3 size: 13 residues. Germline V gives CDR1 SGHAT, CDR2 FQNNGV. Trimming took off 3 bases at V and 3 bases at J, with 9 bases between the two ends. CDR3 region: CASSFEADYEQYF. The CDR3 nucleotides read TGTGCCAGCAGCTTCGAGGCCGACTACGAGCAGTACTTC.

The chain joins TRBV6-1 to TRBJ1-5, with TRBD1 matching 7 bases. This CDR3 is 17 amino acids long. Trimming cost V 1 base and J 0 bases; bases outside gene matches: 6. Germline CDR1 MNHNS, CDR2 SASEGT. The CDR3 reads CASSEGQGSYSNQPQHF. The CDR3 DNA follows: TGTGCCAGCAGTGAAGGACAGGGCTCCTATAGCAATCAGCCCCAGCATTTT.